This T cell receptor beta chain was recorded in a study of T cell changes during pregnancy in multiple sclerosis. Method: immunoSEQ multiplex PCR; TCRdb's copy keeps in-frame clones and lacks some. Of about 50,000 clones in the sample, around 90% were seen once. The TCR was taken from a female donor with multiple sclerosis, enrolled in a pregnancy study. The sample consisted of CD4+ T cells from peripheral blood mononuclear cells, taken after pregnancy.

The CDR3: CASSRTSLEKYTEAFF. The CDR3 region has the DNA TGCGCCAGCAGCCGGACATCTTTGGAAAAGTATACTGAAGCTTTCTTT. This rearrangement joins TRBV5-1 to TRBJ1-1; maybe TRBD1 (5 bases). The CDR3 runs to 16 residues. Germline lookup yields CDR1 SGHRS and CDR2 YFSETQ. The V end was cut by 4 bases, the J end by 5 bases, with 21 bases between.